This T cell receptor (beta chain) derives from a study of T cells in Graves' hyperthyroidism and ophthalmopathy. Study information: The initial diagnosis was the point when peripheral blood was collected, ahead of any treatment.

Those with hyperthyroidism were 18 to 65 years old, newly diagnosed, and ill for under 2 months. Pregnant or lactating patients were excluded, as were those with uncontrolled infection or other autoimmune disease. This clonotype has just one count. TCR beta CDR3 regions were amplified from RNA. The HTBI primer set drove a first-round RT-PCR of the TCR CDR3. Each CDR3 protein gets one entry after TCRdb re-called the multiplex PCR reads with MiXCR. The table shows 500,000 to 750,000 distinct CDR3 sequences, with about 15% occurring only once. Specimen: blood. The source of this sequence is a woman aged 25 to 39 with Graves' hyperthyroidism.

CDR3 nucleotides: TGTGCCAGCAGTGAACTAAGGGTAATTGGAAACACCATATATTTT. Protein: CASSELRVIGNTIYF. The chain uses TRBV6-1 and TRBJ1-3; D is unresolved. V shed 2 bases and J shed 3 bases, with 11 bases lying between them. The CDR3 has 15 amino acids. Germline V gene lookup returns CDR1 MNHNS and CDR2 SASEGT.